Sequencing of this TCR beta chain was carried out in a study of blood T cell repertoires in COVID-19. About the research overall: Nucleic acid was either cDNA or gDNA, and it came from T cells, B-cell-depleted T cells, or PBMCs.

Assay used: immunoSEQ multiplex PCR; TCRdb lists only in-frame clones, some missing. The sample yields fewer than 60,000 clones, around 92% seen once. V shed 4 bases and J 7 bases; nucleotides not matched to a gene: 5. CDR1 is SGHTA, CDR2 FQGNSA, per germline. CDR3 length: 15 amino acids. The V and J genes are TRBV7-2 and TRBJ2-4, with 12 bases that match TRBD2. The origin of this receptor is a man older than 75 with active or convalescent COVID-19. The source material was peripheral blood. CDR3 amino acids: CASSSSGGAQNIQYF. The CDR3 region has the DNA TGTGCCAGCAGCTCTAGCGGGGGGGCTCAGAACATTCAGTACTTC.